The rows below give T cell receptor beta chains drawn from one sample of a study of identical twins. MiXCR was run by TCRdb on the 5' RACE reads, yielding one entry per CDR3 protein. Altogether about 470,000 distinct CDR3 sequences are present, around 24% being singletons, with the ten largest covering around 3%. These same records also appear under a second study, on T cells expressing NK-cell markers.

The specimen was CD4+ T cells sorted from blood. The receptor set was obtained from a woman aged 18-29 years in good health. Both conserved end residues are trimmed from each CDR3. The order of the fields is V gene, J gene, CDR3 protein.

TRBV12-3/TRBV12-4	TRBJ1-2	ASSPGTGRLAYGYT
TRBV9	TRBJ2-1	ASSPQTGYNEQF
TRBV12-3/TRBV12-4	TRBJ2-7	ASRAGHSSYEQY
TRBV7-2	TRBJ2-7	ASGIQRNEQY
TRBV18	TRBJ2-3	ASSPRTGDSTDTQY
TRBV29-1	TRBJ2-7	SSYYEQY
TRBV20-1	TRBJ1-1	SASARGMNTEAF
TRBV11-3	TRBJ2-2	ASSPRLGTGELF
TRBV10-3	TRBJ2-3	ATTADTSDTQY
TRBV5-1	TRBJ2-1	ASSLRDSSYNEQF
TRBV10-3	TRBJ2-3	ASHGTASTDTQY
TRBV20-1	TRBJ2-1	SARDFQAASYNEQF
TRBV9	TRBJ2-7	ASSVEGDTPYEQY
TRBV12-3/TRBV12-4	TRBJ2-7	ASTLGLAGGYEQY
TRBV7-2	TRBJ2-1	ASRVAGSNEQF
TRBV7-2	TRBJ1-2	ASSLNRDNGYT
TRBV5-5	TRBJ1-1	ASSLAAQWNTEAF
TRBV29-1	TRBJ2-2	SVGRTSNTGELF
TRBV9	TRBJ1-6	ASSATGSPDSPLH
TRBV9	TRBJ2-3	ASSVEGSTDTQY
TRBV10-3	TRBJ1-2	AISEQGARGYT
TRBV10-3	TRBJ2-1	AISEGPNNEQF
TRBV15	TRBJ2-2	ATSRGIERGHTGELF
TRBV20-1	TRBJ2-3	SAARDRVTDTQY
TRBV24-1	TRBJ2-3	ATSPGGYSTDTQY
TRBV25-1	TRBJ1-5	ASSEDRKDQPQH
TRBV5-1	TRBJ1-2	ASSLEGHGYT
TRBV6-1	TRBJ1-2	ASSVSLPVYGYT
TRBV20-1	TRBJ2-1	SARGPSSYNEQF
TRBV4-1	TRBJ2-4	ASSQGGAGTNIQY
TRBV4-3	TRBJ2-2	ASSQRRAYTGELF
TRBV20-1	TRBJ2-7	SAIRAPSYEQY
TRBV20-1	TRBJ2-7	SAGRDRVREQY
TRBV12-3/TRBV12-4	TRBJ2-3	ASSSAGDTQY
TRBV11-2	TRBJ1-2	ASSEQGFGGYGYT
TRBV20-1	TRBJ1-1	SAKATEAF
TRBV3-1	TRBJ2-7	ASSPAGTEQY
TRBV12-3/TRBV12-4	TRBJ2-7	ASRGTGTGYYEQY
TRBV5-1	TRBJ1-4	ASSLRTAATNEKLF
TRBV5-1	TRBJ1-1	ASSSKTGLTEAF
TRBV7-9	TRBJ2-1	ASSQNRDRYNEQF
TRBV20-1	TRBJ1-2	SASNPGNIYGYT
TRBV7-9	TRBJ2-2	ASSLHGLANTGELF
TRBV20-1	TRBJ2-7	SARAGFSYEQY
TRBV10-3	TRBJ2-1	AISESGRGPLREQF
TRBV4-2	TRBJ2-1	ASSQRAGGDYNEQF
TRBV27	TRBJ2-3	ASSPRPSGGADTQY
TRBV12-3/TRBV12-4	TRBJ2-2	ASKLDSYTGELF
TRBV7-2	TRBJ2-1	ASSLVGLAGGTHEQF
TRBV7-9	TRBJ2-7	ASSLTRDASYEQY
TRBV11-2	TRBJ2-3	ASSGVNTQY
TRBV20-1	TRBJ2-2	SARGFGTGSAGELF
TRBV6-5	TRBJ2-1	ASSYSPRGLYNEQF
TRBV30	TRBJ1-1	AWSAPGQTNTEAF
TRBV29-1	TRBJ1-6	SVSAGEHSPLH